This T cell receptor beta chain stems from a study of radiotherapy plus CTLA-4 blockade in lung cancer (dated by TCRdb to 2017 to 2018). In terms of the full investigation: Among the enrolled patients, around 17% had an objective response, and less than 40% reached disease control.

Overall study outcomes, separate from this receptor: Early dynamic changes in blood T cell clones, together with increased serum interferon-beta after radiation, were reported as the strongest predictors of response. TCR clones derived from tumors expanded in peripheral blood after treatment with radiotherapy and ipilimumab.

The library was obtained by the immunoSEQ multiplex PCR assay. This is the immuneACCESS table as TCRdb keeps it, with only in-frame sequences that have V and J called. A part of the clones is gone; compared with another copy, unresolved V genes explain less than half, and the rest is unexplained. This sample has about 110,000 clones in its table, and more than 75% of those were observed once. In total, the top ten clones hold roughly 2.3% of the sample. The study evaluated CTLA-4 blockade (ipilimumab) given together with focal radiation therapy in patients who had chemo-refractory metastatic non-small-cell lung cancer. Comment on this clone: The clone's antigen remains unknown. No much larger clone is present one base from it, and per-base qualities are unavailable.

Between the V and J ends, shortened by 2 bases and 4 bases respectively, the junction contains 8 bases. Spanning cysteine to phenylalanine, the CDR3 consists of 13 amino acids. The CDR3 DNA has 39 bases and is translated from base 1. This clonotype was sampled from a human donor with non-small cell lung cancer that progressed on radiotherapy plus ipilimumab. Some clones in this sample may be carry-over from other donors' samples. The sequences come from peripheral blood, collected from a patient treated with radiotherapy plus ipilimumab. The receptor chain draws on TRBV5-3 and TRBJ2-3; the D element could tentatively be TRBD1 or TRBD2, as 5 bases agree for each. TRBV5-3 is classed as an ORF, of uncertain function. The nucleotide sequence reads TGTGCCAGAAGCTTCCAGGGAGCAGATACGCAGTATTTT. This encodes CARSFQGADTQYF.